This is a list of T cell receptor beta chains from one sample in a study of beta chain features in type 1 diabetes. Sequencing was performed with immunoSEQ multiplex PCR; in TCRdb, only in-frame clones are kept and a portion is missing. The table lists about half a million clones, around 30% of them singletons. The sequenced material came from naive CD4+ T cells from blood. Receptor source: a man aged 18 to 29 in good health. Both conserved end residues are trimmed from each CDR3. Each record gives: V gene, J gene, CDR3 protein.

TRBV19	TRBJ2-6	ASRKNRDSGANVLT
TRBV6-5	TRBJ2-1	ASNRGTGYEQF
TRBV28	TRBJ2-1	ASTKPGQGYNEQF
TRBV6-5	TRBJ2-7	ASRRQGGSYEQY
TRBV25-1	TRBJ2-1	ASSVAGALNEQF
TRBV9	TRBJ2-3	ASSVLRTSELGTDTQY
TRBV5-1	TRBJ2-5	ASSLLGAAETQY
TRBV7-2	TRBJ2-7	ASGELAGVGEQY
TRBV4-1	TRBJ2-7	ASSQVRESNEQY
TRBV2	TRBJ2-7	ASSPDVPYEQY
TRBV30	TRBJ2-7	AWGTGPLPEQY
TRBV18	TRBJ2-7	ASSPLLYEQY